Here is one TCR beta chain with its context. In the authors' methods: Reference gene primers were amplified, and this amplification served to estimate nucleated cell counts. Using immunoSEQ multiplex PCR, the repertoire was profiled, and TCRdb retains in-frame clones only, with some absent. Clone size and the V and J calls come from that table; the DNA yielded D and trimming. Among 29,000 or so clones listed, around 87% were seen once. The data belong to a study of blood T cell repertoires in COVID-19. Study-wide context: Sites in the United States, Italy and Spain provided acute and convalescent COVID-19 samples.

The CDR3 totals 14 residues. CDR1 and CDR2 (germline): SNHLY, FYNNEI. V trimming: 7 bases; J trimming: 8 bases; junction bases outside the gene matches: 13. This chain uses TRBV2 with TRBJ1-2, with TRBD1 matching over 7 bases. The source material was peripheral blood. The source of this sequence is a man between 60 and 70 years old with acute or convalescent COVID-19. The CDR3 spells CASTPQGVGRGYTF. For the CDR3, the DNA is TGTGCCAGCACACCCCAGGGGGTGGGTCGGGGCTACACCTTC.